The present TCR beta chain was sequenced within a study of blood T cell repertoires in COVID-19. Study context: Specimens from acute and convalescent COVID-19 originated in the United States, Italy and Spain.

The repertoire was sequenced with immunoSEQ multiplex PCR; TCRdb's copy has only in-frame clones and lacks some. Among around 130,000 clones listed, around 84% were seen once. There are 13 residues in the CDR3. Germline-derived CDR1 and CDR2 are SGHNT and YYREEE (reference sequence). V was pared by 4 bases and J by 6 bases, with 14 bases between. This sequence joins TRBV5-4 and TRBJ2-7, with D unresolved. The source is a woman in her twenties or thirties who had recovered from COVID-19. The sequenced sample was PBMCs or T cells enriched from blood (not recorded which). CDR3 in amino acids: CASSAGPLLEQYF. CDR3 nucleotides: TGTGCCAGCAGCGCTGGGCCCCTCCTCGAGCAGTACTTC.